This T cell receptor (beta chain) was documented in a study of CD8 T cells in ankylosing spondylitis. This clonotype was detected a few times. The target antigen is unknown. This CDR3 has 14 amino acids. The V end lost 3 bases, the J end lost 3 bases, and 8 bases lay between the germline ends. Per germline, CDR1 KGHDR and CDR2 SFDVKD. General observations from the study: Within matched ankylosing spondylitis synovial fluid, disease-linked clones were reportedly significantly enriched. It appeared that ankylosing spondylitis blood was characterized by a TCR beta motif of under ten highly homologous variants. A CD8+ phenotype characterized the disease-linked clones, which were relatively rare in peripheral blood. Past research had described some motif variants in reactive arthritis synovial fluid and blood.

Libraries for TCR beta were made by quantitative 5'-RACE with molecular barcodes. MiXCR, run by TCRdb on the 5' RACE reads, gives a single entry per CDR3 protein. Of just under 550,000 distinct CDR3 sequences listed, over 9.5% are singletons. This clonotype was sampled from a male donor with ankylosing spondylitis. The sequenced sample consisted of blood, either unsorted or a sorted T cell fraction (not recorded which). This chain connects TRBV24-1 to TRBJ2-1; D might be TRBD2 (5 bases). Here the CDR3 DNA reads TGTGCCACCAGTGATCCCGGGAACTACAATGAGCAGTTCTTC. It specifies CATSDPGNYNEQFF.